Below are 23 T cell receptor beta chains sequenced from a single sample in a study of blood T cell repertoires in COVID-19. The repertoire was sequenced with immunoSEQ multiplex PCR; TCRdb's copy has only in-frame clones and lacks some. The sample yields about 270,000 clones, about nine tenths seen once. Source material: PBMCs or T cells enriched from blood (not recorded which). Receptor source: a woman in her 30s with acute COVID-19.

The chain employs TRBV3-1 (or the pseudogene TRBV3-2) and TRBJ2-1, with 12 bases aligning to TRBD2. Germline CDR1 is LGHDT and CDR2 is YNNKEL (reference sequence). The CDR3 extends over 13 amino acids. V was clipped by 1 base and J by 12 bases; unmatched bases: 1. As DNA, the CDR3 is TGTGCCAGCAGCCAAGGGACTAGCGGGACGCAGTTCTTC. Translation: CASSQGTSGTQFF.

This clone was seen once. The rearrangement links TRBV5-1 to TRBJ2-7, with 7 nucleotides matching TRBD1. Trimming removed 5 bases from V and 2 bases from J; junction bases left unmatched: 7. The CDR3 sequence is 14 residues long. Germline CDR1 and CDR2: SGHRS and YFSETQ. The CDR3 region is CASRGQSGAYEQYF. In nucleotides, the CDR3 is TGCGCCAGCAGGGGACAGTCTGGGGCCTACGAGCAGTACTTC.

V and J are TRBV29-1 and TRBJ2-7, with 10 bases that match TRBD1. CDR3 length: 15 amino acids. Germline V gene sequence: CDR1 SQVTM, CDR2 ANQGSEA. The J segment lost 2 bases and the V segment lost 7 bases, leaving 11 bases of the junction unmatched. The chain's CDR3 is CSAEAGTGVAYEQYF. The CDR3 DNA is TGCAGCGCAGAAGCCGGGACAGGGGTGGCCTACGAGCAGTACTTC.

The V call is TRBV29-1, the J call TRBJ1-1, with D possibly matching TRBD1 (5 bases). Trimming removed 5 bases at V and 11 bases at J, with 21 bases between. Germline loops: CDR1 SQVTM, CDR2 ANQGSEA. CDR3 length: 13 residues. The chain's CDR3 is CSVTTAGRVEAFF. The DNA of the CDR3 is TGCAGCGTTACGACAGCAGGTAGGGTCGAGGCTTTCTTT. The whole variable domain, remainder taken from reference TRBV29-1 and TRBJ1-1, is SAVISQKPSRDICQRGTSLTIQCQVDSQVTMMFWYRQQPGQSLTLIATANQGSEATYESGFVIDKFPISRPNLTFSTLTVSNMSPEDSSIYLCSVTTAGRVEAFFGQGTRLTVV.

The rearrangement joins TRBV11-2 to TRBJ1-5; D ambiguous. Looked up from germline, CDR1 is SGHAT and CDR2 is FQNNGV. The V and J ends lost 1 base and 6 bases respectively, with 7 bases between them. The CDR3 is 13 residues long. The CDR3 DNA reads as TGTGCCAGCAGCTTAGGGGGAGCTCAGCCCCAGCATTTT. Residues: CASSLGGAQPQHF.

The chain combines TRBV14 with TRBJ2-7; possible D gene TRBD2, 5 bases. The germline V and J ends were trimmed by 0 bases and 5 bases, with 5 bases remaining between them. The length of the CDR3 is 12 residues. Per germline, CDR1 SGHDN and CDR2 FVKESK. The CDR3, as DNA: TGTGCCAGCAGCCAAGAGGAGGACGAGCAGTACTTC. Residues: CASSQEEDEQYF.

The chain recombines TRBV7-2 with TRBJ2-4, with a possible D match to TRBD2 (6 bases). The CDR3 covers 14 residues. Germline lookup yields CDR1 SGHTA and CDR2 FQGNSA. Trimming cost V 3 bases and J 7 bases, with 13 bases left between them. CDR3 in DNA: TGTGCCAGCAGCTTGTCGGGGCTAGCGAACATTCAGTACTTC. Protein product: CASSLSGLANIQYF.

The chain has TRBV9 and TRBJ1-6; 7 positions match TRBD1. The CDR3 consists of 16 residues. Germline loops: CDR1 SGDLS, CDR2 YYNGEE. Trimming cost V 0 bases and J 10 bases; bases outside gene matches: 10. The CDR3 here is CASSVEDDRVGSPLHF. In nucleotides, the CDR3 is TGTGCCAGCAGCGTAGAGGACGACAGGGTAGGATCACCCCTCCACTTT.

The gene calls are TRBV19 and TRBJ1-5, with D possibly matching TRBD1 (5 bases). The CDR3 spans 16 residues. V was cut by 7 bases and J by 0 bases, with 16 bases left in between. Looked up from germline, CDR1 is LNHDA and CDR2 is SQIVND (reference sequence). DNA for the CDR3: TGTGCCAGTACGGGGATGAGGGGACTTAGCAATCAGCCCCAGCATTTT. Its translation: CASTGMRGLSNQPQHF.

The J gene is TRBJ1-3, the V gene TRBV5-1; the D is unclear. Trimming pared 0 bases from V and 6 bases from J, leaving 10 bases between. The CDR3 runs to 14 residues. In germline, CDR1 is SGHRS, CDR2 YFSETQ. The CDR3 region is CASSLDSVVNTIYF. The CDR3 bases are TGCGCCAGCAGCTTGGATTCGGTCGTAAACACCATATATTTT. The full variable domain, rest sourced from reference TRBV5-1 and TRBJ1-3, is KAGVTQTPRYLIKTRGQQVTLSCSPISGHRSVSWYQQTPGQGLQFLFEYFSETQRNKGNFPGRFSGRQFSNSRSEMNVSTLELGDSALYLCASSLDSVVNTIYFGEGSWLTVV.

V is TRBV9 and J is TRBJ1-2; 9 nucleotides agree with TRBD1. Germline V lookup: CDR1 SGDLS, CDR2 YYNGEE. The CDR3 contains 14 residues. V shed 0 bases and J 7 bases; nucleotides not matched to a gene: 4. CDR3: CASSVVSTGGGYTF. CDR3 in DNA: TGTGCCAGCAGCGTAGTTTCGACAGGGGGTGGCTACACCTTC.

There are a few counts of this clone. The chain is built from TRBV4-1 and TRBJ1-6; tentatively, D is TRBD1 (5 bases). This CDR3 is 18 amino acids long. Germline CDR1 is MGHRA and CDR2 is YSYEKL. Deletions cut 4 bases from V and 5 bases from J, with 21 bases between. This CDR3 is CASSPQLAGPVDNSPLHF. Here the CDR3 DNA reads TGCGCCAGCAGCCCGCAACTCGCGGGGCCCGTTGATAATTCACCCCTCCACTTT.

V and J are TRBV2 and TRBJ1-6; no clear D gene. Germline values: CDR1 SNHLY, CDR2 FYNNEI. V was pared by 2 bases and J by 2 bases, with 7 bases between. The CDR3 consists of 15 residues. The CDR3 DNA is TGTGCCAGCAGTGAATGGGCAGCCTATAATTCACCCCTCCACTTT. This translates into CASSEWAAYNSPLHF.

CDR3 coding DNA: TGTGCCAGCTCACCATCTCTCCAAGAGACCCAGTACTTC. Translation: CASSPSLQETQYF. The V gene is TRBV18, the J gene TRBJ2-5; D is unclear. Looked up from germline, CDR1 is KGHSH and CDR2 is LQKENI. This CDR3 comprises 13 residues. V lost 2 bases, J lost 1 base, and 5 bases lay in between. The variable domain in full, with the rest retrieved from reference TRBV18 and TRBJ2-5, is NAGVMQNPRHLVRRRGQEARLRCSPMKGHSHVYWYRQLPEEGLKFMVYLQKENIIDESGMPKERFSAEFPKEGPSILRIQQVVRGDSAAYFCASSPSLQETQYFGPGTRLLVL.

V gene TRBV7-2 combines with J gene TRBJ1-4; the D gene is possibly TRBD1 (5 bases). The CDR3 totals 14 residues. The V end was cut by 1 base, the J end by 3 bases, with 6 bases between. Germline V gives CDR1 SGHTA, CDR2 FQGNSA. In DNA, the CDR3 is TGTGCCAGCAGCTTAGGGGGGGCTAATGAAAAACTGTTTTTT. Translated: CASSLGGANEKLFF.

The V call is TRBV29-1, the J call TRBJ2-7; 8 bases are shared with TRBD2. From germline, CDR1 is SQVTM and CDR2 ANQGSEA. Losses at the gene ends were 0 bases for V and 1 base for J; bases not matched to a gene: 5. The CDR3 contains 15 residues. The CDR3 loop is CSVEERGARSYEQYF. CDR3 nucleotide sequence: TGCAGCGTTGAAGAGCGGGGGGCTCGGTCCTACGAGCAGTACTTC.

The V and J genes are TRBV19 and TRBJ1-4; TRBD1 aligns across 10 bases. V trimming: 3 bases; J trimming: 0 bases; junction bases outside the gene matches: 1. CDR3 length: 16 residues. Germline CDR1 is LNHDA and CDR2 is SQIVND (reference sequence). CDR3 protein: CASSMGTGATNEKLFF. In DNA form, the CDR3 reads TGTGCCAGTAGTATGGGGACAGGGGCAACTAATGAAAAACTGTTTTTT.

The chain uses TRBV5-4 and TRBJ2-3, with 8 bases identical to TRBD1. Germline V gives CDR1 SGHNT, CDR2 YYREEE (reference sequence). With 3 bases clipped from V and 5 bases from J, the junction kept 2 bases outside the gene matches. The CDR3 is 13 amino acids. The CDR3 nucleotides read TGTGCCAGCAGCTCGGACAGGGTAGATACGCAGTATTTT. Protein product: CASSSDRVDTQYF.

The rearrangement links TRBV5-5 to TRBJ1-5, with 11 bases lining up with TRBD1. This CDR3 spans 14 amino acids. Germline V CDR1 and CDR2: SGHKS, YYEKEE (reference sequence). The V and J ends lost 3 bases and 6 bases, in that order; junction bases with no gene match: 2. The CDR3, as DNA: TGTGCCAGCAGCTGGACAGGGGGCATTCAGCCCCAGCATTTT. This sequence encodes CASSWTGGIQPQHF.

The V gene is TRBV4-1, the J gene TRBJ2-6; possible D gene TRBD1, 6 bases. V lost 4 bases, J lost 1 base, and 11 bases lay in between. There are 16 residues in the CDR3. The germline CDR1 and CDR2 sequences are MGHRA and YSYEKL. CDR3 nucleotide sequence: TGCGCCAGCAGCCCCCTGGGGGCATCTGGGGCCAACGTCCTGACTTTC. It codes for CASSPLGASGANVLTF.

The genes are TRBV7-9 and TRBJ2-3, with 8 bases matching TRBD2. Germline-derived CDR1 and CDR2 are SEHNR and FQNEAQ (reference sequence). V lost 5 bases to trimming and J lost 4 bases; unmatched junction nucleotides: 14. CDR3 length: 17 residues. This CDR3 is CASSPRGARGGADTQYF. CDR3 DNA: TGTGCCAGCAGCCCCCGGGGGGCCCGGGGGGGCGCAGATACGCAGTATTTT. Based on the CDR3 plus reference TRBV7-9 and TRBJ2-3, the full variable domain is DTGVSQNPRHKITKRGQNVTFRCDPISEHNRLYWYRQTLGQGPEFLTYFQNEAQLEKSRLLSDRFSAERPKGSFSTLEIQRTEQGDSAMYLCASSPRGARGGADTQYFGPGTRLTVL.

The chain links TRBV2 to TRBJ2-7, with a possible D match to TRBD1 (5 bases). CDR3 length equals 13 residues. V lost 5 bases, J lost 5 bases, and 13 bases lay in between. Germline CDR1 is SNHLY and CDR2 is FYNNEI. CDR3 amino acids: CASSLRQGHEQYF. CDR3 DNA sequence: TGTGCCAGCAGTCTGAGGCAGGGCCACGAGCAGTACTTC.

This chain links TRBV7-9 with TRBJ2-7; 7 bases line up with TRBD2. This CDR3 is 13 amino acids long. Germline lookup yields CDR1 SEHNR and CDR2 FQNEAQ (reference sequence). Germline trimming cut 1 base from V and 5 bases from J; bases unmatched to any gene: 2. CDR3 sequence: CASSLEAGDEQYF. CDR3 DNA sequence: TGTGCCAGCAGCTTAGAGGCGGGGGACGAGCAGTACTTC.